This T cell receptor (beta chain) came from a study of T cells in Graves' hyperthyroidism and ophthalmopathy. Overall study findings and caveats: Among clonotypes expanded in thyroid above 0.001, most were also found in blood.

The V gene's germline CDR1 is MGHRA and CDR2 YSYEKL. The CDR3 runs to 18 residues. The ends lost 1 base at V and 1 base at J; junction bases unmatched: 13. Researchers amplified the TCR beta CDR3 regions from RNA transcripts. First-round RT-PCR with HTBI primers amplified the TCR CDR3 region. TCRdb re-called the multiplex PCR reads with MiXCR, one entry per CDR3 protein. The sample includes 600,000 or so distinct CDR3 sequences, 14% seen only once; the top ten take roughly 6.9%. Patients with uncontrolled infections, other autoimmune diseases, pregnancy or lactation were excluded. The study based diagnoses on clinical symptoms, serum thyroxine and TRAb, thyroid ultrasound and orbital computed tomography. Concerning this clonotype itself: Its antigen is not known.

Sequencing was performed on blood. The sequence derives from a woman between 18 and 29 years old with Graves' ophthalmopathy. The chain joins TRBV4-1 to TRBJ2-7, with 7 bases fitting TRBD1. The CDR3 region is CASSQALGTVLISYEQYF. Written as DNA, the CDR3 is TGCGCCAGCAGCCAAGCCCTCGGGACAGTCCTTATATCCTACGAGCAGTACTTC.